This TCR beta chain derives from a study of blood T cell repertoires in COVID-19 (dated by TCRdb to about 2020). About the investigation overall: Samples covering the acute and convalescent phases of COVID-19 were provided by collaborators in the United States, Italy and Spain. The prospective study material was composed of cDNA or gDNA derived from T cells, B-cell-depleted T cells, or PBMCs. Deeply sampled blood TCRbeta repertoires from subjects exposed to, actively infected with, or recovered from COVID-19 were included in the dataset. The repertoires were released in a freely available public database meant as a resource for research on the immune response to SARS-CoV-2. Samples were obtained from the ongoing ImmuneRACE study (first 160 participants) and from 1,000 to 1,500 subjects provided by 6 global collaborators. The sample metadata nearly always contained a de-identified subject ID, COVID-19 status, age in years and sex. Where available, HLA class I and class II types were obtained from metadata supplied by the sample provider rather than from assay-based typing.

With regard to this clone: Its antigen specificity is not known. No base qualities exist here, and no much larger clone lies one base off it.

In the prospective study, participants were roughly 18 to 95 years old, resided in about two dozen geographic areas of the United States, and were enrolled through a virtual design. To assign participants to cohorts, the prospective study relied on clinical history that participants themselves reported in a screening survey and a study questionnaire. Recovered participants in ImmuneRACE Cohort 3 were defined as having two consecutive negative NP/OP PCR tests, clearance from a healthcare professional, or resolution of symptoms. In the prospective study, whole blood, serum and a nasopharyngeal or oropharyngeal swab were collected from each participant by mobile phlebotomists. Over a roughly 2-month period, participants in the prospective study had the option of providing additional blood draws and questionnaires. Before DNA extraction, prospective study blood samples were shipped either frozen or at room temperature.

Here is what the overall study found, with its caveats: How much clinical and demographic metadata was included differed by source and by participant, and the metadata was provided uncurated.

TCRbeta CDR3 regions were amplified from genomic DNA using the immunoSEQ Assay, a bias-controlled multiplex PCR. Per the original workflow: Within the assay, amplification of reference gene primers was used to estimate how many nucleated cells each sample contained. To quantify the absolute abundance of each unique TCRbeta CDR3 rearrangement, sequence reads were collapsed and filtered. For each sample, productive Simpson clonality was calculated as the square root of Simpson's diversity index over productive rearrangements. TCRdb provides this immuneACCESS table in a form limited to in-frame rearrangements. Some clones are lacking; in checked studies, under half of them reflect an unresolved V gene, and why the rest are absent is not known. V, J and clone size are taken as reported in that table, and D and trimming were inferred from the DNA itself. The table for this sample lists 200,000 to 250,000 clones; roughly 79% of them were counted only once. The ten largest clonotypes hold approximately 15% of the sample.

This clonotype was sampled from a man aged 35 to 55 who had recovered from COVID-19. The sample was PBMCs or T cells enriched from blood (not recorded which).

CDR3 reads: CAFVGGWRYNEQFF. The nucleotides are TGTGCCTTCGTAGGCGGGTGGAGGTACAATGAGCAGTTCTTC. The V and J genes are TRBV30 and TRBJ2-1; the D segment could be TRBD2, given 5 matching bases. Reading the germline V gene (reference sequence) gives CDR1 GTSNPN and CDR2 SVGIG. The junction carries 17 bases between V and J, which are trimmed by 7 bases and 4 bases respectively. From its cysteine to its phenylalanine, the CDR3 spans 14 amino acids. Only the CDR3 portion is preserved as DNA: 42 bases, with reading frame beginning at the first base.